One sample yielded the 8 T cell receptor beta chains listed below, sequenced in a study of cytomegalovirus exposure and HLA in healthy donors. 60 Vbeta and 13 Jbeta primers were used in PCR. TCRdb's copy holds only in-frame clones and misses some; the assay was immunoSEQ multiplex PCR. The sample has about 160,000 clones; around 84% are singletons. Sample: PBMCs. The receptors originated from a man aged 45-65 years in good health and CMV-seropositive.

This chain connects TRBV7-4 to TRBJ1-4; TRBD1 aligns across 7 bases. This CDR3 spans 17 amino acids. CDR1 is SGHVT, CDR2 SQSDAQ, per germline. J was trimmed by 8 bases and V by 5 bases; bases with no gene match: 17. CDR3 sequence: CASSPRAGGRWKEKLFF. CDR3 nucleotide sequence: TGTGCCAGCAGCCCACGGGCAGGGGGGCGATGGAAGGAAAAACTGTTTTTT.

The chain carries TRBV27 and TRBJ1-1; tentatively, D is TRBD1 (6 bases). The V end was cut by 4 bases, the J end by 1 base, with 10 bases between. Germline-derived CDR1 and CDR2 are MNHEY and SMNVEV (reference sequence). This CDR3 is built from 14 residues. This chain's CDR3 is CASSSGQTNTEAFF. Written as DNA, the CDR3 is TGTGCCAGCAGTTCCGGACAGACGAACACTGAAGCTTTCTTT.

The gene calls are TRBV18 and TRBJ1-1; 8 nucleotides line up with TRBD1. This CDR3 region has 13 residues. Germline-derived CDR1 and CDR2 are KGHSH and LQKENI. V shed 5 bases, J shed 4 bases, and the junction held 3 bases outside the gene matches. CDR3 DNA: TGTGCCAGCTCAACTACAGGGGGCACTGAAGCTTTCTTT. Translation gives CASSTTGGTEAFF.

This clone was detected a few times. The V and J genes are TRBV11-2 and TRBJ2-2; 13 bases line up with TRBD2. The germline CDR1 and CDR2 sequences are SGHAT and FQNNGV. The CDR3 loop spans 16 amino acids. The V gene end was trimmed by 3 bases and the J gene end by 8 bases; junction bases not matched to a gene: 6. CDR3: CASSFLGLAGEGELFF. The CDR3, as DNA: TGTGCCAGCAGCTTCCTCGGACTAGCGGGAGAGGGGGAGCTGTTTTTT.

The chain recombines TRBV5-1 with TRBJ1-2; 7 bases are shared with TRBD1. The CDR3 runs to 13 residues. J lost 11 bases, V lost 2 bases, and 9 bases had no gene match. From germline, CDR1 is SGHRS and CDR2 YFSETQ. CDR3 region: CASSFRSGTVYTF. DNA for the CDR3: TGCGCCAGCAGCTTCCGGTCGGGGACAGTTTACACCTTC. The variable domain in full, completed from reference TRBV5-1 and TRBJ1-2, reads KAGVTQTPRYLIKTRGQQVTLSCSPISGHRSVSWYQQTPGQGLQFLFEYFSETQRNKGNFPGRFSGRQFSNSRSEMNVSTLELGDSALYLCASSFRSGTVYTFGSGTRLTVV.

V usage is TRBV7-2 and J usage is TRBJ2-7; 8 bases align to TRBD1. The CDR3 has 16 residues. Unmatched junction bases numbered 7, after V lost 1 base and J lost 2 bases. From germline, CDR1 is SGHTA and CDR2 FQGNSA. The CDR3 is CASSLGSGTGAYEQYF. The CDR3 DNA is TGTGCCAGCAGCTTAGGGTCCGGGACAGGAGCCTACGAGCAGTACTTC.

The chain carries TRBV11-2 and TRBJ2-1; 11 bases fit TRBD2. The CDR3 is 14 residues long. V dropped 3 bases and J dropped 10; count of bases not matched to a gene: 5. Germline CDR1 and CDR2: SGHAT and FQNNGV. The CDR3 loop reads CASSFSGGAGEQFF. The CDR3 DNA reads as TGTGCCAGCAGCTTTAGCGGGGGGGCAGGGGAGCAGTTCTTC. Looking up the rest from reference TRBV11-2 and TRBJ2-1 gives the full variable domain: EAGVAQSPRYKIIEKRQSVAFWCNPISGHATLYWYQQILGQGPKLLIQFQNNGVVDDSQLPKDRFSAERLKGVDSTLKIQPAKLEDSAVYLCASSFSGGAGEQFFGPGTRLTVL.

V gene TRBV9 combines with J gene TRBJ2-2; D may be TRBD1 (6 bases). Trimming removed 2 bases at V and 2 bases at J, with 10 bases between. This CDR3 region has 15 residues. Germline V gene lookup returns CDR1 SGDLS and CDR2 YYNGEE. The CDR3 bases are TGTGCCAGCAGCGTTCGGACAGCCAACACCGGGGAGCTGTTTTTT. This sequence encodes CASSVRTANTGELFF.